Below are 24 T cell receptor beta chains sequenced from a single sample in a study of CD8 T cells in Susac syndrome. RNA amounts of about 0.5 to 1 ug underwent reverse transcription with random hexamers. MiXCR was run by TCRdb on the immunoSEQ multiplex PCR reads, yielding one entry per CDR3 protein. The data contain around 170,000 distinct CDR3 sequences, 85% to 95% of them singletons. What was sequenced was CD8+ T cells from PBMCs. These TCRs come from a human donor with multiple sclerosis.

This chain uses TRBV7-8 with TRBJ2-1; D is uncertain. Between the trimmed V and J ends, which lost 3 bases and 9 bases, there was a span of 9 bases. The CDR3 runs 12 residues. From germline, CDR1 is SGHVS and CDR2 FQNEAQ. CDR3 DNA: TGTGCCAGCAGCTTCTTACCGGGTGAGCAGTTCTTC. This sequence encodes CASSFLPGEQFF.

For the CDR3, the DNA is TGTGCCAGCAGCTTAACACAGGGTTCCTACGAGCAGTACTTC. Its translation is CASSLTQGSYEQYF. J is TRBJ2-7 and V is TRBV11-2; tentative D call: TRBD1 (6 bases). From germline, CDR1 is SGHAT and CDR2 FQNNGV. The ends were cut back, 2 bases at V and 1 base at J, with 9 bases in the middle. CDR3 size: 14 residues.

V is TRBV27 and J is TRBJ2-2; TRBD2 might be the D (5 bases). CDR1 is MNHEY and CDR2 is SMNVEV in the germline V gene (reference sequence). The CDR3 is made up of 16 amino acids. Trimming removed 4 bases from V and 4 bases from J, with 16 bases in between. The CDR3 protein is CASSYSGEISTGELFF. The CDR3 DNA is TGTGCCAGCAGTTATTCTGGGGAGATCAGCACCGGGGAGCTGTTTTTT.

The rearrangement uses TRBV13 and TRBJ2-2, with 8 bases aligning to TRBD2. The length of the CDR3 is 18 residues. V was clipped by 5 bases and J by 7 bases; unmatched bases: 18. From germline, CDR1 is PRHDT and CDR2 FYEKMQ (reference sequence). As DNA, the CDR3 is TGTGCCAGCAGCCCCCCCCTCTATAGCGGGGAGGTTGGCGGGGAGCTGTTTTTT. It yields the protein CASSPPLYSGEVGGELFF. Full variable domain (remainder filled in from reference TRBV13 and TRBJ2-2): AAGVIQSPRHLIKEKRETATLKCYPIPRHDTVYWYQQGPGQDPQFLISFYEKMQSDKGSIPDRFSAQQFSDYHSELNMSSLELGDSALYFCASSPPLYSGEVGGELFFGEGSRLTVL.

The rearrangement joins TRBV20-1 to TRBJ2-1; 8 nucleotides align to TRBD2. Germline CDR1 reads DFQATT; CDR2 reads SNEGSKA (reference sequence). Trimming cost V 5 bases and J 2 bases; bases outside gene matches: 2. The CDR3 runs 13 residues. CDR3 bases: TGCAGTGCTCCGACTAGCGCCTACAATGAGCAGTTCTTC. As protein: CSAPTSAYNEQFF.

This chain uses TRBV6-5 with TRBJ2-1, with D hard to call. Germline V gene data show CDR1 as MNHEY and CDR2 as SVGAGI. Trimming took off 0 bases at V and 4 bases at J, with 7 bases between the two ends. The CDR3 sequence is 14 residues long. The DNA for the CDR3 is TGTGCCAGCAGTTACTCCGAAGATTACAATGAGCAGTTCTTC. Amino acid sequence: CASSYSEDYNEQFF.

This clonotype was observed a single time. The J gene is TRBJ2-7, the V gene TRBV3-1; no definite D call. There are 13 residues in the CDR3. Between the trimmed V and J ends, which lost 3 bases and 2 bases, there was a span of 8 bases. Germline CDR1 is LGHDT and CDR2 is YNNKEL (reference sequence). The CDR3 protein is CASSHVRAYEQYF. Written as DNA, the CDR3 is TGTGCCAGCAGCCACGTTCGGGCCTACGAGCAGTACTTC.

The rearrangement joins TRBV29-1 to TRBJ1-2; D gene unclear. CDR1 SQVTM and CDR2 ANQGSEA come from the germline V gene. This CDR3 region has 11 residues. The ends were cut back, 3 bases at V and 8 bases at J, with 10 bases in the middle. CDR3 in amino acids: CSVEGRTGYTF. In DNA form, the CDR3 reads TGCAGCGTTGAGGGTAGGACGGGCTACACCTTC.

This clonotype was seen just once. The V call is TRBV6-2 or TRBV6-3, the J call TRBJ1-2, with 7 nucleotides matching TRBD1. The CDR3 sequence is 15 residues long. Germline values: CDR1 MNHEY, CDR2 SVGEGT. V lost 6 bases to trimming and J lost 8 bases; unmatched junction nucleotides: 15. DNA of the CDR3: TGTGCCAGCAGCTATGACGGCTATTACAGGGGAGGCTACACCTTC. Translation gives CASSYDGYYRGGYTF.

CDR3 region: CSVKPGQGALVNGYTF. Here the CDR3 DNA reads TGCAGCGTTAAACCGGGACAGGGGGCGCTGGTTAATGGCTACACCTTC. The J gene is TRBJ1-2, the V gene TRBV29-1; 12 nucleotides agree with TRBD1. Trimming cost V 5 bases and J 6 bases; bases outside gene matches: 13. CDR1 and CDR2 (germline): SQVTM, ANQGSEA. This CDR3 region has 16 residues.

This clonotype was seen only a few times. Germline and junction disagree at one end, which may indicate a read error. This chain connects TRBV5-1 to TRBJ2-1; D not certain. The length of the CDR3 is 11 residues. CDR1 SGHRS and CDR2 YFSETQ come from the germline V gene. The DNA of the CDR3 is TGTGCCAGCAGTCTTACGAATGAGCAGTTCTTC. Translated, it gives CASSLTNEQFF.

The rearrangement links TRBV20-1 to TRBJ2-3, with D uncertain. V lost 5 bases, J lost 6 bases, and 6 bases lay in between. Germline V CDR1 and CDR2: DFQATT, SNEGSKA (reference sequence). This CDR3 is built from 10 residues. Here the CDR3 reads CSAVSDTQYF. CDR3 in DNA: TGCAGTGCTGTGTCGGATACGCAGTATTTT.

The chain links TRBV20-1 to TRBJ2-7; D gene unclear. CDR1 and CDR2 from the germline V gene are DFQATT and SNEGSKA (reference sequence). The CDR3 extends over 13 amino acids. V lost 6 bases and J 3 bases, leaving 15 bases between the germline ends. CDR3 in amino acids: CSATKVPNYEQYF. Written as DNA, the CDR3 is TGCAGTGCGACAAAGGTCCCCAACTACGAGCAGTACTTC.

The V gene is TRBV9, the J gene TRBJ2-1; 12 positions agree with TRBD2. Trimming removed 4 bases from V and 4 bases from J; junction bases left unmatched: 15. In germline, CDR1 is SGDLS, CDR2 YYNGEE. The CDR3 is made up of 19 amino acids. CDR3 sequence (DNA): TGTGCCAGCAGCCTCGGGGGGCATCTAGCGGGAGGGCCGTACAATGAGCAGTTCTTC. Translated: CASSLGGHLAGGPYNEQFF.

This chain uses TRBV30 with TRBJ1-2, with TRBD1 matching 8 bases. The V gene end was trimmed by 0 bases and the J gene end by 4 bases; junction bases not matched to a gene: 10. The CDR3 has 16 amino acids. CDR1 is GTSNPN, CDR2 SVGIG, per germline (reference sequence). CDR3 protein: CAWSVQGANIFYGYTF. Here the CDR3 DNA reads TGTGCCTGGAGTGTGCAGGGGGCGAATATATTCTATGGCTACACCTTC.

The V call is TRBV20-1, the J call TRBJ1-5; D unclear. From germline, CDR1 is DFQATT and CDR2 SNEGSKA (reference sequence). This CDR3 spans 14 amino acids. V lost 7 bases and J lost 0, with 13 bases in between. Written as DNA, the CDR3 is TGCAGTGTCTCGACGGGATATAGCAATCAGCCCCAGCATTTT. It encodes CSVSTGYSNQPQHF.

This clonotype was seen once. The CDR3 protein is CASRRSGVGELFF. In DNA form, the CDR3 reads TGTGCCAGCCGTAGAAGTGGGGTCGGGGAGCTGTTTTTT. This chain connects TRBV9 to TRBJ2-2, with D unclear. The CDR3 contains 13 residues. Trimming stripped 7 bases from V and 7 bases from J, with 14 bases between. Germline V lookup: CDR1 SGDLS, CDR2 YYNGEE. Filled out from reference TRBV9 and TRBJ2-2, the complete variable domain reads DSGVTQTPKHLITATGQRVTLRCSPRSGDLSVYWYQQSLDQGLQFLIQYYNGEERAKGNILERFSAQQFPDLHSELNLSSLELGDSALYFCASRRSGVGELFFGEGSRLTVL.

The chain has TRBV12-3 or TRBV12-4 and TRBJ1-5; no clear D gene. CDR3 length: 14 amino acids. V lost 4 bases and J 5 bases, leaving 12 bases between the germline ends. This chain's CDR3 is CASSYMSGYQPQHF. CDR3 nucleotides: TGTGCCAGCAGTTACATGTCCGGGTATCAGCCCCAGCATTTT.

A single count supports this clonotype. This rearrangement joins TRBV20-1 to TRBJ1-2; no reliable D call. The germline gives CDR1 DFQATT, CDR2 SNEGSKA (reference sequence). The CDR3 extends over 13 amino acids. Trimming removed 0 bases at V and 12 bases at J, with 17 bases between. The CDR3 DNA reads as TGCAGTGCTAGAGACGAGGCGGTATATAGGGACACCTTC. It encodes CSARDEAVYRDTF.

This chain uses TRBV5-1 with TRBJ2-7; TRBD1 is a possible D gene (6 bases). The V and J ends lost 0 bases and 2 bases respectively, with 9 bases between them. Germline V lookup: CDR1 SGHRS, CDR2 YFSETQ. The CDR3 is made up of 14 amino acids. In DNA, the CDR3 is TGCGCCAGCAGCTTGGAGGACAGACCCTACGAGCAGTACTTC. It yields the protein CASSLEDRPYEQYF.

V gene TRBV24-1 combines with J gene TRBJ2-1; D may be TRBD1 or TRBD2 (5 bases each). V was pared by 3 bases and J by 7 bases, with 15 bases between. There are 15 residues in the CDR3. Germline V lookup: CDR1 KGHDR, CDR2 SFDVKD. The CDR3 DNA follows: TGTGCCACCAGTGATGGGGCGGGTTGGGGGAATGAGCAGTTCTTC. Amino acid sequence: CATSDGAGWGNEQFF.

This sequence joins TRBV29-1 and TRBJ2-1; D tentatively reads TRBD1 or TRBD2 (5 bases each). The CDR3 is 19 amino acids. V dropped 2 bases and J dropped 3 bases, with 26 bases sitting between them. Germline V gene sequence: CDR1 SQVTM, CDR2 ANQGSEA. This CDR3 is CSVELPRVTRGRIYNEQFF. The CDR3 nucleotides are TGCAGCGTTGAACTCCCCCGTGTGACGAGGGGTCGAATCTACAATGAGCAGTTCTTC.

This clonotype appeared a single time. The V gene is TRBV27, the J gene TRBJ2-7; 7 nucleotides align to TRBD2. Trimming at V came to 5 bases and at J to 3 bases, leaving 10 bases not matched to a gene. The CDR3 spans 15 residues. Germline V lookup: CDR1 MNHEY, CDR2 SMNVEV (reference sequence). CDR3 amino acids: CASSRRLGEGYEQYF. The CDR3 DNA reads as TGTGCCAGCAGTCGTCGATTGGGGGAGGGCTACGAGCAGTACTTC.

The V gene is TRBV29-1, the J gene TRBJ2-5; 7 bases are a match to TRBD1. The CDR3 totals 12 residues. Trimming took 6 bases from V and 4 from J; bases not matched to a gene: 5. CDR1 and CDR2 (germline): SQVTM, ANQGSEA. CDR3 nucleotides: TGCAGCGTCCTGACAGGGAGAGAGACCCAGTACTTC. Its translation: CSVLTGRETQYF.